In this sample, the clone carrying this T cell receptor (beta chain) turned up once. The source of the sample is a study of control samples from healthy donors and cancer patients. Profiling relied on immunoSEQ multiplex PCR, and the TCRdb table lists in-frame clones only, not all of them. The table lists roughly 160,000 clones, nearly 96% of them singletons. This CDR3 is 16 amino acids long. V lost 5 bases to trimming and J lost 3 bases, with 20 bases between them. CDR1 is SGDLS and CDR2 is YYNGEE in the germline V gene. The sequenced material came from blood. The rearrangement uses TRBV9 and TRBJ1-1, with D hard to call. The receptor was isolated from a young woman in good health. CDR3 sequence: CASSAHLGPKDTEAFF. The CDR3, as DNA: TGTGCCAGCAGTGCCCATTTAGGGCCGAAGGACACTGAAGCTTTCTTT.